The clone carrying this TCR beta chain has ten or more counts. What it binds is not known. The data originate from a study of neurological immune-mediated disorders. The study, taken as a whole, reports: Multiple sclerosis, the disease with the least TCR clonal expansion, fell below healthy controls, whereas HTLV-1-associated myelopathy showed the most. CDR3 amino acid sequences found in expanded clones were never shared across subjects, suggesting private repertoires in all groups.

5'RACE employing 10-nucleotide random UMIs yielded the cDNA. Every sequencing run drew on 15-18 subjects and yielded over 200 million TCR-beta sequences. TCRdb passed the 5' RACE reads through MiXCR, listing each CDR3 protein once. The profile shows approximately 77,000 distinct CDR3 sequences, roughly 10% of them singletons. CDR3 length: 14 residues. Germline loops: CDR1 MNHNY, CDR2 SVGAGI (reference sequence). Trimming removed 6 bases from V and 2 bases from J; junction bases left unmatched: 5. Material for sequencing was PBMCs. The chain carries TRBV6-6 and TRBJ2-7, with 9 bases identical to TRBD2. This sequence originates from a man aged 50 or older in good health. The CDR3 DNA follows: TGTGCCAGCAGACGGACTAGCGACACCTACGAGCAGTACTTC. Translating it yields CASRRTSDTYEQYF.